This is a list of T cell receptor beta chains from one sample in a study of blood T cell repertoires in COVID-19. Data came from immunoSEQ multiplex PCR; TCRdb stores just in-frame clones and leaves some out. Of 45,000 or so clones listed, roughly 74% were seen once; the top ten hold approximately 60%. Sequencing was carried out using peripheral blood. The source is a man at least 80 years old with acute or convalescent COVID-19. Both conserved end residues are part of each CDR3. D genes are given only for firm matches. Only part of the rows carry a size: once, few, many, or a class if the clone is expanded.

clone size,V gene,D gene,J gene,CDR3 protein,CDR3 DNA
NA,TRBV7-9,TRBD2,TRBJ2-7,CASSLSSGGRRQYF,TGTGCCAGCAGCTTAAGTAGCGGGGGCCGGCGGCAGTACTTC
few,TRBV28,TRBD2,TRBJ2-3,CASSLPGLAGAPSTQYF,TGTGCCAGCAGTCTTCCGGGACTAGCGGGAGCCCCGAGTACGCAGTATTTT
NA,TRBV6-2/TRBV6-3,NA,TRBJ1-4,CASSPGTLLTGEKLFF,TGTGCCAGCAGTCCCGGGACGCTCCTAACAGGGGAAAAACTGTTTTTT
NA,TRBV29-1,NA,TRBJ1-1,CSAKTGNTEAFF,TGCAGCGCCAAGACAGGGAACACTGAAGCTTTCTTT
NA,TRBV4-1,TRBD2,TRBJ2-7,CASSQDRSGSRSYEQYF,TGCGCCAGCAGCCAAGATCGGAGCGGGAGCCGCTCCTACGAGCAGTACTTC
NA,TRBV3-1/TRBV3-2,NA,TRBJ1-1,CASSLSLWRNTEAFF,TGTGCCAGCAGCCTCTCGTTGTGGAGGAACACTGAAGCTTTCTTT
few,TRBV6-5,NA,TRBJ2-3,CASSSLQLAPLTQYF,TGTGCCAGCAGTTCACTCCAGTTAGCCCCCCTGACGCAGTATTTT
NA,TRBV27,NA,TRBJ2-2,CASTRGAGAVNTGELFF,TGTGCCAGCACCCGAGGCGCAGGGGCGGTAAACACCGGGGAGCTGTTTTTT
once,TRBV18,TRBD1,TRBJ1-1,CASSEAGGGNTEAFF,TGTGCCAGCTCAGAGGCAGGGGGCGGGAACACTGAAGCTTTCTTT
NA,TRBV20-1,TRBD2,TRBJ2-5,CSASSPGLAGETQYF,TGCAGTGCTAGTTCACCGGGACTAGCGGGAGAGACCCAGTACTTC
NA,TRBV4-1,TRBD2,TRBJ2-5,CASSSRIPGLARLQETQYF,TGCGCCAGCAGCTCCCGTATCCCGGGACTAGCGAGACTCCAAGAGACCCAGTACTTC
NA,TRBV6-6,NA,TRBJ1-1,CASSRQMNTEAFF,TGTGCCAGCAGCCGCCAGATGAACACTGAAGCTTTCTTT
NA,TRBV20-1,NA,TRBJ2-5,CSAVRRETQYF,TGCAGTGCAGTTCGGAGAGAGACCCAGTACTTC
NA,TRBV7-9,TRBD1,TRBJ1-3,CASSFTGGSGNTIYF,TGTGCCAGCAGCTTCACAGGGGGATCTGGAAACACCATATATTTT
NA,TRBV7-8,TRBD1,TRBJ2-7,CASSAGRTGDHEQYF,TGTGCCAGCAGCGCAGGGCGGACAGGGGACCACGAGCAGTACTTC
few,TRBV7-9,TRBD1,TRBJ1-6,CASSSGTGFYNSPLHF,TGTGCCAGCAGCTCTGGGACAGGCTTTTATAATTCACCCCTCCACTTT
NA,TRBV2,NA,TRBJ1-4,CASNVLGGNEKLFF,TGTGCCAGCAACGTCCTGGGCGGGAATGAAAAACTGTTTTTT
NA,TRBV27,NA,TRBJ2-7,CASSLSSGSYEQYF,TGTGCCAGCAGTTTGTCGTCAGGCTCCTACGAGCAGTACTTC
once,TRBV28,TRBD1,TRBJ1-2,CASSPGGTANYGYTF,TGTGCCAGCAGTCCCGGCGGGACAGCAAACTATGGCTACACCTTC
NA,TRBV28,NA,TRBJ2-5,CASSASYGSETQYF,TGTGCCAGCAGTGCCTCGTACGGGAGCGAGACCCAGTACTTC
few,TRBV4-3,TRBD1,TRBJ2-1,CASSQGYDRGRLAEYNEQFF,TGCGCCAGCAGCCAAGGGTACGACAGGGGGCGGCTAGCGGAATACAATGAGCAGTTCTTC
NA,TRBV5-1,TRBD2,TRBJ2-1,CASSLDPGGTSGRNEQFF,TGCGCCAGCAGCTTGGACCCGGGGGGGACTAGCGGGAGAAATGAGCAGTTCTTC
NA,TRBV24-1,NA,TRBJ2-1,CATSDAGTVNEQFF,TGTGCCACCAGTGATGCCGGGACTGTGAATGAGCAGTTCTTC
NA,TRBV7-3,TRBD2,TRBJ2-2,CASSSSGTGELFF,TGTGCCAGCAGCTCTAGCGGAACCGGGGAGCTGTTTTTT
NA,TRBV3-1/TRBV3-2,NA,TRBJ2-3,CASSLQYTQYF,TGTGCCAGCAGCCTACAATATACGCAGTATTTT
once,TRBV28,NA,TRBJ1-2,CASSLIGGQVGYTF,TGTGCCAGCAGTTTAATCGGAGGGCAAGTCGGCTACACCTTC
NA,TRBV2,TRBD1,TRBJ1-1,CASSHDRGTEAFF,TGTGCCAGCAGTCATGACAGGGGAACTGAAGCTTTCTTT
NA,TRBV5-1,NA,TRBJ2-4,CASSLLGAKNIQYF,TGCGCCAGCAGCTTGTTGGGCGCCAAAAACATTCAGTACTTC
NA,TRBV24-1,TRBD2,TRBJ2-3,CATSARVGSGRASTDTQYF,TGTGCCACCAGTGCCAGGGTTGGTAGCGGGAGGGCCAGCACAGATACGCAGTATTTT
NA,TRBV5-1,TRBD2,TRBJ2-7,CASSLRLAGGLYESYEQYF,TGCGCCAGCAGCTTAAGACTAGCGGGAGGCTTATATGAATCCTACGAGCAGTACTTC
NA,TRBV11-2,NA,TRBJ2-3,CASSLSWQSPDTQYF,TGTGCCAGCAGCTTAAGTTGGCAGTCCCCAGATACGCAGTATTTT
few,TRBV12-3/TRBV12-4,NA,TRBJ1-2,CASSAQGNGYTF,TGTGCCAGCAGTGCACAGGGAAATGGCTACACCTTC
NA,TRBV19,NA,TRBJ2-5,CASSRITGIQETQYF,TGTGCCAGTAGTAGGATAACAGGGATCCAAGAGACCCAGTACTTC
NA,TRBV3-1/TRBV3-2,TRBD2,TRBJ2-5,CASSQALPTSRYQETQYF,TGTGCCAGCAGCCAAGCACTCCCGACTAGCAGGTACCAAGAGACCCAGTACTTC
NA,TRBV7-8,TRBD1,TRBJ2-3,CASSLPLRQGRNTQYF,TGTGCCAGCAGCTTACCTCTAAGACAGGGCCGAAATACGCAGTATTTT
medium-sized,TRBV7-2,TRBD2,TRBJ2-2,CASSPRTSGRRTGELFF,TGTGCCAGCAGCCCCCGGACTAGCGGGAGACGGACCGGGGAGCTGTTTTTT
NA,TRBV6-2/TRBV6-3,NA,TRBJ2-1,CASSYSGLPTIF,TGTGCCAGCAGTTACTCGGGACTTCCTACGATCTTC
NA,TRBV4-2,TRBD2,TRBJ2-5,CASSQESGSWETQYF,TGTGCCAGCAGCCAAGAGAGCGGGAGTTGGGAGACCCAGTACTTC
NA,TRBV29-1,TRBD1,TRBJ2-3,CSVEDLGFGDRGEDTQYF,TGCAGCGTTGAAGATTTGGGGTTTGGGGACAGGGGGGAAGATACGCAGTATTTT
once,TRBV28,TRBD1,TRBJ2-7,CASSGDRRPPYEQYF,TGTGCCAGCAGTGGGGACAGGAGACCTCCCTACGAGCAGTACTTC
NA,TRBV29-1,NA,TRBJ1-2,CSAARGSYGYTF,TGCAGCGCCGCCCGTGGGAGCTATGGCTACACCTTC
NA,TRBV7-2,TRBD1,TRBJ1-1,CASSSRTGSTEAFF,TGTGCCAGCAGCTCACGGACAGGTAGCACTGAAGCTTTCTTT
NA,TRBV6-5,NA,TRBJ2-3,CASSSPGSSSTDTQYF,TGTGCCAGCAGTTCGCCGGGGAGCTCTAGCACAGATACGCAGTATTTT
few,TRBV2,TRBD1,TRBJ2-7,CASSEAENRGSEQYF,TGTGCCAGCAGTGAAGCAGAAAACAGGGGGAGCGAGCAGTACTTC
NA,TRBV5-4,TRBD2,TRBJ2-4,CASSSGLAGLNIQYF,TGTGCCAGCAGCTCCGGACTAGCGGGACTAAACATTCAGTACTTC
NA,TRBV7-9,NA,TRBJ2-7,CASSHYRVLGDYEQYF,TGTGCCAGCAGCCATTACAGGGTGCTAGGGGATTACGAGCAGTACTTC
NA,TRBV5-5,TRBD1,TRBJ2-1,CASSSSGGAYNEQFF,TGTGCCAGCAGCTCCTCAGGGGGCGCCTACAATGAGCAGTTCTTC
NA,TRBV30,NA,TRBJ2-1,CAWSDDPGNEQFF,TGTGCCTGGAGTGATGATCCCGGCAATGAGCAGTTCTTC
NA,TRBV27,NA,TRBJ1-2,CASSSLQGYKSGYTF,TGTGCCAGCAGTTCTCTCCAGGGTTATAAGAGTGGCTACACCTTC
NA,TRBV19,TRBD1,TRBJ1-1,CASSSGGRTEAFF,TGTGCCAGTAGTTCAGGGGGTCGTACTGAAGCTTTCTTT
NA,TRBV4-2,TRBD2,TRBJ2-5,CASSQVGLAGVETQYF,TGTGCCAGCAGCCAAGTGGGACTAGCGGGAGTGGAGACCCAGTACTTC
NA,TRBV2,NA,TRBJ2-3,CASSGSGPQSGDTQYF,TGTGCCAGCAGTGGGAGCGGGCCGCAATCGGGAGATACGCAGTATTTT
NA,TRBV7-3,NA,TRBJ1-4,CASRDIGEGDEKLFF,TGTGCCAGCAGAGACATAGGGGAAGGGGATGAAAAACTGTTTTTT
NA,TRBV7-2,NA,TRBJ1-6,CASSLVNRDNSPLHF,TGTGCCAGCAGCTTAGTTAACAGGGATAATTCACCCCTCCACTTT
NA,TRBV5-8,NA,TRBJ1-4,CASSLDRGGEKLFF,TGTGCCAGCAGCTTGGACCGCGGGGGAGAAAAACTGTTTTTT